The subject of this entry is one T cell receptor (beta chain). This clonotype was seen ten or more times. It has no known antigen specificity. One base away there is no much larger clone; base qualities are not given. The sample comes from a study of CD8+CD57+ T cells in acquired aplastic anemia (dated by TCRdb to the late 2010s). Background on the whole study: A mean of approximately 3 ug of DNA, ranging from roughly 0.18 to 30 ug, was extracted from sorted CD4+ and CD8+ cells. A CD8+CD57+ expansion meant a frequency higher than the mean frequency seen in healthy subjects. Findings and caveats that apply to the study as a whole: Patients and healthy controls showed no significant difference in CD8+ Simpson's diversity (P=0.060). Twenty-nine CD8+ CDR3 sequences were shared between patients and controls but appeared highly expressed in patients and within their immunodominant clones.

Expansion of CD8+CD57+ cells had been shown by flow cytometry in the patients chosen for sequencing. Every patient had a diagnosis of severe acquired aplastic anemia based on International Study of Aplastic Anemia and Agranulocytosis and Camitta criteria. Patients had received no therapy at the time of blood sampling. In the study, sorted CD4+ and CD8+ blood T cells from patients with severe aplastic anemia and from healthy subjects underwent deep sequencing of TCR repertoires. Patients were enrolled in the USA under clinicaltrials.gov protocols 00001620, 01623167, 00001397, 00071045, 00081523 and 00961064. Ficoll-Paque density gradient centrifugation was used to isolate peripheral blood mononuclear cells. Before DNA extraction, CD4+ and CD8+ T cells were sorted with FACS or magnetic beads. Genomic DNA served as template for TCR beta VDJ combination and CDR3 sequence profiling. An Illumina HiSeq 2000 was the platform used for TCR repertoire sequencing. Per the source publication's procedure: Repertoires were assessed using TRBV/TRBJ rearrangement plots, CDR3 size and DJ length profiles, and Simpson's diversity index. Whichever DNA sequence was most abundant in the deep sequencing data was defined as the immunodominant clone. CDR3 amino acid sequences were screened for sharing across subjects and were compared with published repertoires and the VDJdb database. Using fastp trimming at Q25 and MiXCR clonotype assembly, TCRdb reanalyzed the public sequencing data and kept in-frame beta chains. Entries are consolidated by CDR3 protein sequence, retaining the most common genes and DNA. Here the V and J calls rest on TCRdb's processing, not on the authors' analysis. In this sample the table shows around 160,000 distinct CDR3 sequences, roughly 43% of which occur a single time. Less than 3% of the sample rests with the top ten.

Material: sorted CD4+, CD8+, or CD8+CD57+ T cells (not recorded which) from PBMCs. The source is a human donor with aplastic anemia.

The CDR3 sequence is CAIREAGAGTGELFF. At the DNA level, the sequence is TGTGCCATCAGAGAAGCGGGAGCGGGTACCGGGGAGCTGTTTTTT. In this chain, TRBV10-3 is recombined with TRBJ2-2, with TRBD2 matching 8 junction bases. The CDR3, from cysteine to phenylalanine, totals 15 residues. The DNA shown is the 45-base CDR3, in frame from base 1. CDR1 and CDR2 are drawn from the germline V gene: ENHRY, SYGVKD. From V the trimming removes 6 bases and from J it removes 5 bases, while the gene matches leave 8 bases of the junction unaccounted for.